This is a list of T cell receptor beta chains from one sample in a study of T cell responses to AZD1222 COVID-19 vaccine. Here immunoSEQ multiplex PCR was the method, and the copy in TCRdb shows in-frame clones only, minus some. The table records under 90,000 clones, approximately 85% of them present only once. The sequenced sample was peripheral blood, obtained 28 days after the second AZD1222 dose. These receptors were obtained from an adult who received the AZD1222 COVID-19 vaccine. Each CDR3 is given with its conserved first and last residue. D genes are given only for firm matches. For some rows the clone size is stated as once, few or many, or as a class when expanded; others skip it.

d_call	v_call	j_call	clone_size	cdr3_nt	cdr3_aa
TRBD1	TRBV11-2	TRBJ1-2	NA	TGTGCCAGCAGCCCGCGGGACAGCAGGAACTATGGCTACACCTTC	CASSPRDSRNYGYTF
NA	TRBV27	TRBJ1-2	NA	TGTGCCAGCAGTTTGGGATCCGACAGCTACTATGGCTACACCTTC	CASSLGSDSYYGYTF
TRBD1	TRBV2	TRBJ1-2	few	TGTGCCAGCAGATGGCCCGGGACAGGGGTTGGCTACACCTTC	CASRWPGTGVGYTF
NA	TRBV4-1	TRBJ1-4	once	TGCGCCAGCAGCCAAGAATTTTTGCAGAGTAATGAAAAACTGTTTTTT	CASSQEFLQSNEKLFF
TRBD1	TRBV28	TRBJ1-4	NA	TGTGCCAGCAGTCCGCCCGGGACAGGGGAGGAAAAACTGTTTTTT	CASSPPGTGEEKLFF
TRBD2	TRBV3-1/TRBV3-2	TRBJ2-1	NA	TGTGCCAGCAGCTCTAGCGGGGGGGCCTTCTATGAGCAGTTCTTC	CASSSSGGAFYEQFF
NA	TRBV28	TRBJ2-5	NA	TGTGCCAGCAGTGGGGACTCCTCACAAGAGACCCAGTACTTC	CASSGDSSQETQYF
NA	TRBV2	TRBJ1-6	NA	TGTGCCAGCTCAAGGGACCCCTCCTATAATTCACCCCTCCACTTT	CASSRDPSYNSPLHF
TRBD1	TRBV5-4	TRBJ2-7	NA	TGTGCCAGCAGCCCCGGACAGGGGGCTACCTTCTACGAGCAGTACTTC	CASSPGQGATFYEQYF
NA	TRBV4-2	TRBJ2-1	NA	TGTGCCAGCAGCCAGACCTCCGCGGACAATGAGCAGTTCTTC	CASSQTSADNEQFF
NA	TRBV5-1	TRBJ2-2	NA	TGCGCCAGCAGCTCACCCTGGGACCGCAGTACCGGGGAGCTGTTTTTT	CASSSPWDRSTGELFF
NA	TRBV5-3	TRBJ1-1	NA	TGTGCCAGAAGCAGCGGTGGGGAGGGGAACACTGAAGCTTTCTTT	CARSSGGEGNTEAFF
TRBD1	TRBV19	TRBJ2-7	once	TGTGCCAGTAGAAGGACAGGGGGCTCCTACGAGCAGTACTTC	CASRRTGGSYEQYF
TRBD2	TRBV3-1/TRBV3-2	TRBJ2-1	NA	TGTGCCAGCAGCCAAGGAGCGGGGGGGCCTCGGGAGCAGTTCTTC	CASSQGAGGPREQFF
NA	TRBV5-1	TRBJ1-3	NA	TGCGCCAGCAGCCCCAGGTCTGGAAACACCATATATTTT	CASSPRSGNTIYF
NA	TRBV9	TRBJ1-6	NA	TGTGCCAGCAGCCCAGATTCGGCCCTCCACTTT	CASSPDSALHF
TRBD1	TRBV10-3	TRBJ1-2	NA	TGTGCCATCATGGGGACAGGGCCCTATGGCTACACCTTC	CAIMGTGPYGYTF
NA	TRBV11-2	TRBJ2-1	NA	TGTGCCAGCAGCATCCTCACCAGGGTTGGCAATGAGCAGTTCTTC	CASSILTRVGNEQFF
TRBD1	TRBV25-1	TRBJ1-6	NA	TGTGCCAGTAGGACAGGGAAAAATTCACCCCTCCACTTT	CASRTGKNSPLHF
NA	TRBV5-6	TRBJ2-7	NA	TGTGCCAGCAGCTTGCCAAACAGAAACTACGAGCAGTACTTC	CASSLPNRNYEQYF
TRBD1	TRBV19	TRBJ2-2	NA	TGTGCCAGCCATCCGACAGGGGGCACCGGGGAGCTGTTTTTT	CASHPTGGTGELFF
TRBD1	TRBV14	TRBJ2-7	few	TGTGCCAGCAGCCAAGCGGGACAGATCTACGAGCAGTACTTC	CASSQAGQIYEQYF
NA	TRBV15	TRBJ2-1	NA	TGTGCCACCAGCAGAGAGGCAGAACCAGCCTACAATGAGCAGTTCTTC	CATSREAEPAYNEQFF
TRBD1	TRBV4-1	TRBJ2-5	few	TGCGCCAGCAGCCAAACTGGACAGGGAATCCAAGAGACCCAGTACTTC	CASSQTGQGIQETQYF
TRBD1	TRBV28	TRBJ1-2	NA	TGTGCCAGCAGTCCAACCTCGGGACAGGGGATACAAGGCTACACCTTC	CASSPTSGQGIQGYTF
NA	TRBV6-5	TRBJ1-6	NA	TGTGCCAGCAGTTACCGCAGGGAATCAAATTCACCCCTCCACTTT	CASSYRRESNSPLHF
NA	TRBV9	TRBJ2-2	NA	TGTGCCAGCAGCGCCAGGGCAGGGACGGACGGGGAGCTGTTTTTT	CASSARAGTDGELFF
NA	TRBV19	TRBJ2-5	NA	TGTGCCAGTAGTACCGGCAGAGGCGAGACCCAGTACTTC	CASSTGRGETQYF
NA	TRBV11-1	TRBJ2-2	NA	TGTGCCAGCAGCTTGACAGAGACCGGGGAGCTGTTTTTT	CASSLTETGELFF
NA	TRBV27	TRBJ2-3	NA	TGTGCCAGCAGCCCGATTTTTATCCGCGGGGTAAACACAGATACGCAGTATTTT	CASSPIFIRGVNTDTQYF
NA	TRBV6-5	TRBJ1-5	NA	TGTGCCAGCAGCATTAACAGGGACCATCAGCCCCAGCATTTT	CASSINRDHQPQHF
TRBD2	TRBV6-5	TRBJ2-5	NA	TGTGCCAGCGGGACTAGGGGGGGGACCCAGTACTTC	CASGTRGGTQYF
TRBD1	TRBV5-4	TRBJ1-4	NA	TGTGCCAGCAGCTCCAGGGGGGGTGAAAAACTGTTTTTT	CASSSRGGEKLFF
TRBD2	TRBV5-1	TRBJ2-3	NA	TGCGCCAGCAGCCCCGGGGGGGTTGGTACGCAGTATTTT	CASSPGGVGTQYF
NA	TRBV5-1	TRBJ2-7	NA	TGCGCCAGCAAGGGGGGTACCTCCTACGAGCAGTACTTC	CASKGGTSYEQYF
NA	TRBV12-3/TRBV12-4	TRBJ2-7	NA	TGTGCCAGCAGTTTAGCTGGAGGCGACGAGCAGTACTTC	CASSLAGGDEQYF
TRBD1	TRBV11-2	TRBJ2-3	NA	TGTGCCAGCAGCTATCCGGTAGCAGGGACAGGGAGAACAGATACGCAGTATTTT	CASSYPVAGTGRTDTQYF
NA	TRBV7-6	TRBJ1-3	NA	TGTGCCAGCAGCTTAGGAGGAGGGGCAGGAAACACCATATATTTT	CASSLGGGAGNTIYF
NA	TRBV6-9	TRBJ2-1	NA	TGTGCCAGCAGTCCCGGGATCCCGAGGGGTTGCAATGAGCAGTTCTTC	CASSPGIPRGCNEQFF
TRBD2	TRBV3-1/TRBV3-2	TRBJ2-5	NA	TGTGCCAGCAGCCAAGGGACTAGCGGCCAACAAGAGACCCAGTACTTC	CASSQGTSGQQETQYF
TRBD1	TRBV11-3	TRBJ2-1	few	TGTGCCAGCAGCTTAGGCCCAGCGACAGGGGAGCGGTTCTTC	CASSLGPATGERFF
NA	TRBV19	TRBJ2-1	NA	TGTGCCAGTAGTATAGGAGGCTGGAGCTCCTACAATGAGCAGTTCTTC	CASSIGGWSSYNEQFF
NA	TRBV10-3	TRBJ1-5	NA	TGTGCCATCGGGCCGAGCGGGGGGCGCGGTGGTCAGCCCCAGCATTTT	CAIGPSGGRGGQPQHF
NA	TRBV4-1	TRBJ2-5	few	TGCGCCAGCAGCCAAGAAGGCATAAAAGAGACCCAGTACTTC	CASSQEGIKETQYF